The 23 T cell receptor beta chains given below trace back to one sample, sequenced in a study of cytotoxic CD8 clonotypes in ibrutinib-treated CLL. Sequencing was performed with immunoSEQ multiplex PCR; in TCRdb, only in-frame clones are kept and a portion is missing. The profile shows approximately 45,000 clones, around 68% of them singletons. The material was PBMCs, obtained after 12 months of ibrutinib treatment. The receptors were sampled from a human donor with chronic lymphocytic leukemia.

V is TRBV6-1 and J is TRBJ2-5; D possibly corresponds to TRBD1 (5 bases). This CDR3 region has 14 residues. Germline V lookup: CDR1 MNHNS, CDR2 SASEGT. V dropped 7 bases and J dropped 4 bases, with 16 bases sitting between them. DNA for the CDR3: TGTGCCAGCAAGAAAGGGGTCGATCGAGAGACCCAGTACTTC. Its protein is CASKKGVDRETQYF.

The chain combines TRBV10-2 with TRBJ2-1, with 9 positions matching TRBD2. The germline CDR1 and CDR2 sequences are WSHSY and SAAADI. The CDR3 is 17 amino acids. V shed 2 bases and J 4 bases; nucleotides not matched to a gene: 9. CDR3 protein: CASSERRGTSLYNEQFF. CDR3 DNA: TGCGCCAGCAGTGAGCGTCGGGGGACTAGCCTATACAATGAGCAGTTCTTC.

The J gene is TRBJ2-3, the V gene TRBV9; 12 bases line up with TRBD2. CDR3 length: 18 residues. The germline V gene has CDR1 SGDLS and CDR2 YYNGEE. Losses at the gene ends were 0 bases for V and 2 bases for J; bases not matched to a gene: 7. Here the CDR3 DNA reads TGTGCCAGCAGCGTAGAGACTAGCGGGGGCCGGATCACAGATACGCAGTATTTT. This codes for CASSVETSGGRITDTQYF.

The chain links TRBV10-1 to TRBJ2-3, with TRBD1 matching 8 bases. Per the germline V gene, CDR1 is WNHNN and CDR2 is SYGVQD (reference sequence). The junction had 4 bases not matched to a gene; V was cut back by 0 bases and J by 2 bases. This CDR3 has 16 residues. CDR3 DNA: TGCGCCAGCAGTGAGTCGCGGCAGGGGGCCACAGATACGCAGTATTTT. It codes for CASSESRQGATDTQYF.

The sample holds a few counts of this clone. J is TRBJ2-1 and V is TRBV7-6, with TRBD2 identical over 9 bases. CDR1 and CDR2 (germline): SGHVS, FNYEAQ. Trimming removed 5 bases from V and 2 bases from J; junction bases left unmatched: 4. The CDR3 runs to 15 residues. The CDR3 nucleotides read TGTGCCAGCAGCATTAGCGGGGGCACCTACAATGAGCAGTTCTTC. This gives the protein CASSISGGTYNEQFF.

The CDR3: CASSPGTGTEETQYF. The CDR3 DNA is TGTGCCAGCTCACCGGGGACAGGGACCGAAGAGACCCAGTACTTC. The chain links TRBV18 to TRBJ2-5; 9 positions match TRBD1. The germline V gene has CDR1 KGHSH and CDR2 LQKENI. This CDR3 has 15 residues. V lost 3 bases and J lost 3; bases outside the gene matches: 5.

The V call is TRBV7-6, the J call TRBJ1-6; 7 bases are shared with TRBD1. The germline V gene encodes CDR1 SGHVS and CDR2 FNYEAQ. The CDR3 loop spans 15 amino acids. Unmatched junction bases numbered 4, after V lost 4 bases and J lost 4 bases. In DNA, the CDR3 is TGTGCCAGCAGCTCCGGACAGGAGTATAATTCACCCCTCCACTTT. As protein: CASSSGQEYNSPLHF.

The chain employs TRBV10-3 and TRBJ1-2; D unresolved. The V gene lost 11 bases and the J gene lost 4 bases, with 20 bases spanning the gap. The CDR3 is made up of 14 amino acids. Looked up from germline, CDR1 is ENHRY and CDR2 is SYGVKD. The CDR3 DNA sequence: TGTGCCGCCTCAGACGGAAGATTTGTCTATGGCTACACCTTC. It is translated as CAASDGRFVYGYTF.

This clone is a singleton in its sample. The genes are TRBV2 and TRBJ1-1; tentatively, D is TRBD1 (6 bases). With 6 bases removed from V and 6 bases from J, the gap between germline ends came to 17 bases. Germline V CDR1 and CDR2: SNHLY, FYNNEI. The CDR3 is 14 residues long. The CDR3 coding sequence is TGTGCCAGCAGCCCCTCGGGGGGGGCCGCTGAAGCTTTCTTT. This translates into CASSPSGGAAEAFF.

The sample holds a few counts of this clone. The V gene is TRBV4-2, the J gene TRBJ1-3; D is unclear. The CDR3 loop spans 15 amino acids. Trimming took 4 bases from V and 0 from J, leaving 10 bases between them. Looked up from germline, CDR1 is LGHNA and CDR2 is YNFKEQ. The CDR3, as DNA: TGTGCCAGCAGCCCAGGAAGTAACTCTGGAAACACCATATATTTT. This gives the protein CASSPGSNSGNTIYF.

This chain uses TRBV5-6 with TRBJ2-3; D is perhaps TRBD2 (5 bases). CDR1 and CDR2 (germline): SGHDT, YYEEEE. This CDR3 is 16 amino acids long. V was pared by 1 base and J by 3 bases, with 15 bases between. The CDR3 DNA sequence: TGTGCCAGCAGCTTGTTCGGACGGGGTTCTACAGATACGCAGTATTTT. Protein: CASSLFGRGSTDTQYF.

This clone was seen more than once but under ten times. The chain combines TRBV9 with TRBJ1-1; D is undetermined. The CDR3 contains 12 residues. CDR1 and CDR2 (germline): SGDLS, YYNGEE. Trimming stripped 3 bases from V and 11 bases from J, with 14 bases between. CDR3 sequence reads: CASSAPNNGAFF. The CDR3 nucleotides are TGTGCCAGCAGCGCGCCGAACAACGGGGCTTTCTTT.

The gene calls are TRBV11-2 and TRBJ2-2; possibly TRBD1 for D (5 bases). This CDR3 has 16 residues. V was cut by 1 base and J by 7 bases, with 16 bases left in between. Germline CDR1 SGHAT, CDR2 FQNNGV. The CDR3 DNA reads TGTGCCAGCAGCTTAGGGGCAGGGCTTGAAGGCGGGGAGCTGTTTTTT. It is translated as CASSLGAGLEGGELFF.

The chain couples TRBV18 to TRBJ2-3, with D possibly TRBD2 on 5 matching bases. Trimming took off 2 bases at V and 1 base at J, with 7 bases between the two ends. This CDR3 has 14 amino acids. Germline V CDR1 and CDR2: KGHSH, LQKENI. The CDR3 DNA reads as TGTGCCAGCTCACCAGATAGCGGCACAGATACGCAGTATTTT. Amino acids: CASSPDSGTDTQYF. The full variable domain, in which reference TRBV18 and TRBJ2-3 provide the parts outside the CDR3, is NAGVMQNPRHLVRRRGQEARLRCSPMKGHSHVYWYRQLPEEGLKFMVYLQKENIIDESGMPKERFSAEFPKEGPSILRIQQVVRGDSAAYFCASSPDSGTDTQYFGPGTRLTVL.

The V call is TRBV7-9, the J call TRBJ2-7; TRBD2 aligns across 14 bases. The ends lost 6 bases at V and 7 bases at J; junction bases unmatched: 2. The CDR3 extends over 13 amino acids. Germline values: CDR1 SEHNR, CDR2 FQNEAQ (reference sequence). CDR3 protein: CASRTSGGEEQYF. In DNA, the CDR3 is TGTGCCAGCAGGACTAGCGGGGGGGAGGAGCAGTACTTC.

The table lists this clone with a few counts. The V call is TRBV28, the J call TRBJ1-4; no clear D. CDR1 and CDR2 (germline): MDHEN, SYDVKM. Trimming removed 1 base at V and 3 bases at J, with 6 bases between. CDR3 length: 14 amino acids. The CDR3 sequence: CASSLSGSNEKLFF. CDR3 sequence (DNA): TGTGCCAGCAGTTTATCGGGGTCTAATGAAAAACTGTTTTTT. The entire variable domain, with the rest obtained from reference TRBV28 and TRBJ1-4, is as follows: DVKVTQSSRYLVKRTGEKVFLECVQDMDHENMFWYRQDPGLGLRLIYFSYDVKMKEKGDIPEGYSVSREKKERFSLILESASTNQTSMYLCASSLSGSNEKLFFGSGTQLSVL.

The J gene is TRBJ2-5, the V gene TRBV15; no definite D call. The germline V gene encodes CDR1 LNHNV and CDR2 YYDKDF (reference sequence). The CDR3 is 14 amino acids. V was shortened by 1 base and J by 4 bases, with 10 bases between the two germline ends. CDR3 amino acids: CATSRGFEGETQYF. Here the CDR3 DNA reads TGTGCCACCAGCAGAGGTTTCGAAGGAGAGACCCAGTACTTC.

The J gene is TRBJ2-3, the V gene TRBV6-5; TRBD1 matches at 10 bases. Germline V lookup: CDR1 MNHEY, CDR2 SVGAGI. V trimming: 5 bases; J trimming: 5 bases; junction bases outside the gene matches: 7. The CDR3 is 15 residues long. The CDR3 is CASSLDRGQIDTQYF. The CDR3 DNA follows: TGTGCCAGCAGTCTTGACAGGGGGCAAATAGATACGCAGTATTTT.

The chain is built from TRBV15 and TRBJ2-1; D perhaps matches TRBD2 (6 bases). The CDR3 length is 18 residues. Trimming stripped 3 bases from V and 1 base from J, with 19 bases between. CDR1 is LNHNV, CDR2 YYDKDF, per germline (reference sequence). The CDR3, as DNA: TGTGCCACCAGCAGGGATATCACGGGACTTGGGTCCTACAATGAGCAGTTCTTC. As protein: CATSRDITGLGSYNEQFF.

The V gene is TRBV2, the J gene TRBJ1-4; D perhaps matches TRBD1 (6 bases). From germline, CDR1 is SNHLY and CDR2 FYNNEI. Trimming cost V 5 bases and J 8 bases, with 18 bases left between them. The CDR3 contains 15 residues. CDR3 in amino acids: CASSPTAGVYEKLFF. DNA for the CDR3: TGTGCCAGCAGTCCCACCGCAGGGGTATACGAAAAACTGTTTTTT. The whole variable domain, filled in from reference TRBV2 and TRBJ1-4, reads EPEVTQTPSHQVTQMGQEVILRCVPISNHLYFYWYRQILGQKVEFLVSFYNNEISEKSEIFDDQFSVERPDGSNFTLKIRSTKLEDSAMYFCASSPTAGVYEKLFFGSGTQLSVL.

The chain couples TRBV5-4 to TRBJ2-3; 11 bases line up with TRBD2. The CDR3 covers 16 residues. Germline CDR1 reads SGHNT; CDR2 reads YYREEE (reference sequence). V lost 4 bases and J lost 0; bases outside the gene matches: 4. The CDR3 loop reads CASSQGTSGSTDTQYF. The CDR3 DNA reads as TGTGCCAGCAGCCAAGGGACTAGCGGCAGCACAGATACGCAGTATTTT.

The gene calls are TRBV6-5 and TRBJ1-2; tentative D call: TRBD1 (5 bases). The CDR3 runs 14 residues. Germline-derived CDR1 and CDR2 are MNHEY and SVGAGI. The ends were cut back, 6 bases at V and 1 base at J, with 12 bases in the middle. In DNA, the CDR3 is TGTGCCAGCAGGCGACTACAGGTTAACTATGGCTACACCTTC. Protein: CASRRLQVNYGYTF.

The V gene is TRBV6-5, the J gene TRBJ2-7; D ambiguous. CDR3 length: 14 residues. Trimming pared 3 bases from V and 0 bases from J, leaving 9 bases between. CDR1 and CDR2 (germline): MNHEY, SVGAGI. Here the CDR3 DNA reads TGTGCCAGCAGTTATATGCCAGGCTCCTACGAGCAGTACTTC. This encodes CASSYMPGSYEQYF.